This T cell receptor (beta chain) was obtained from a study of human T cells and chemical hapten exposure. Study at large: 2% DPC was applied to approximately 2 cm by approximately 2 cm of upper inner arm skin for sensitization. Points from the study as a whole: Significantly more large CDR3 similarity clusters were formed by expanded TCRs than by controls.

Individual cDNA molecules (in the library) carried attached unique molecular identifiers. MiXCR, applied by TCRdb to the RACE reads, yields one record per CDR3 protein. The sample has 62,000 or so distinct CDR3 sequences, approximately 10% seen once. The length of the CDR3 is 13 residues. V shed 0 bases and J shed 4 bases, with 6 bases lying between them. Germline V CDR1 and CDR2: MNHNY, SVGAGI (reference sequence). Time point noted: pre-sensitization, week 0. Sample treatment: therapeutic diphenylcyclopropenone sensitization with weekly scalp DPC. Notes on this clonotype: Its antigen remains unknown.

This chain connects TRBV6-6 to TRBJ1-2; no clear D gene. This clonotype was obtained from a woman in her 50s with alopecia areata. Some clones in this sample may be carry-over from other donors' samples. The specimen was whole blood, collected in connection with sensitization to the hapten diphenylcyclopropenone (DPC). In nucleotides, the CDR3 is TGTGCCAGCAGTTACTCGGACCCCTATGGCTACACCTTC. Translating gives CASSYSDPYGYTF.